This entry concerns a single T cell receptor (beta chain). The V end lost 1 base, the J end lost 4 bases, and 16 bases lay between the germline ends. Germline V CDR1 and CDR2: SGHAT, FQNNGV. The CDR3 length is 17 residues. Here immunoSEQ multiplex PCR was the method, and the copy in TCRdb shows in-frame clones only, minus some. The repertoire holds hundreds of thousands of clones, with roughly nine tenths as singletons. This entry belongs to a study of blood T cell repertoires in COVID-19. The overall study: The origin of the acute and convalescent COVID-19 samples was the United States, Italy and Spain.

Which cohort a participant joined came from the clinical history participants gave. Two negative PCRs, clearance, or symptom resolution characterized the recovered Cohort 3 donors. This TCR was recovered from a man younger than 40 who had recovered from COVID-19. This chain connects TRBV11-2 to TRBJ2-2, with a weak D call TRBD1 (7 bases). The sample taken for sequencing was PBMCs or T cells enriched from blood (not recorded which). The chain's CDR3 is CASSLVPWGDSTGELFF. Written as DNA, the CDR3 is TGTGCCAGCAGCTTAGTGCCCTGGGGGGACAGCACCGGGGAGCTGTTTTTT. The variable domain in full, with the rest retrieved from reference TRBV11-2 and TRBJ2-2, is EAGVAQSPRYKIIEKRQSVAFWCNPISGHATLYWYQQILGQGPKLLIQFQNNGVVDDSQLPKDRFSAERLKGVDSTLKIQPAKLEDSAVYLCASSLVPWGDSTGELFFGEGSRLTVL.